Reported below is one TCR beta chain. This clone came up once. Its antigen specificity is not known. Base qualities are missing; no much larger clone stands one base away. These data are taken from a study of blood T cell repertoires in COVID-19 (dated by TCRdb to about 2020). At the level of the whole study: Collaborator samples came from the United States, Italy and Spain and covered acute and convalescent phases of COVID-19. Sample metadata almost always included a de-identified subject ID, COVID-19 status, age in years and sex. Deeply sampled blood TCRbeta repertoires from subjects exposed to, actively infected with, or recovered from COVID-19 were included in the dataset. A freely available public database, intended as a resource for researchers studying the immune response to SARS-CoV-2, is where the repertoires were released. HLA class I and class II types, where available, came from metadata supplied by the sample provider rather than from assay-based typing. Samples were obtained from the ongoing ImmuneRACE study (first 160 participants) and from 1,254 subjects provided by 6 global collaborators. The material from the prospective study consisted of cDNA or gDNA derived from T cells, B-cell-depleted T cells, or PBMCs.

Summary of the overall study and its limitations: Clinical and demographic metadata were provided uncurated, with the amount varying by source and participant.

V has 0 bases trimmed and J has 10 bases trimmed; junction bases matching no gene number 13. CDR1 and CDR2, per the germline V gene (reference sequence), are SGHNT and YYREEE. The CDR3 starts with the cysteine, ends with the phenylalanine, and has 15 residues. The entry retains the CDR3 DNA only, 45 bases that are in frame from base 1. TCRbeta CDR3 regions were amplified from genomic DNA by means of the immunoSEQ Assay, a bias-controlled multiplex PCR. In the authors' own workflow: The number of nucleated cells in each sample was estimated by amplification of reference gene primers within the assay. To quantify the absolute abundance of each unique TCRbeta CDR3 rearrangement, sequence reads were collapsed and filtered. For each sample, productive Simpson clonality was calculated as the square root of Simpson's diversity index across productive rearrangements. TCRdb carries this immuneACCESS record with in-frame sequences only. Its versions omit some clonotypes, under half of them owing to an unresolved V gene in the studies checked, with the rest unexplained. That table furnishes V, J and clone size, whereas the DNA furnished D and trimming. Here the sample has about 85,000 clones; approximately 90% occur a single time. About 2.5% of the sample is in the top ten clones.

Collaborating institutions collected whole blood in K2EDTA tubes following their own protocols. For TCRbeta analysis, collaborators shipped samples as frozen whole blood, isolated PBMCs, or DNA extracted from either of those sample types. The chain couples TRBV5-4 to TRBJ2-7; 7 nucleotides in the junction match TRBD1. Sequenced material: peripheral blood. The TCR sequence derives from a human donor with active COVID-19. The donor label of this sample is uncertain. The encoded CDR3 is CASSLEGDRGTSQYF. The sequence in DNA is TGTGCCAGCAGCTTGGAGGGGGACAGAGGTACGTCACAGTACTTC.